The entry below gives a single TCR beta chain sequence along with its context. This specimen comes from a study of T cells in Graves' hyperthyroidism and ophthalmopathy. From RNA transcripts, TCR beta CDR3 regions were amplified. A first-round RT-PCR of the TCR CDR3 used the HTBI primer set. One entry per CDR3 protein results from TCRdb running MiXCR on the multiplex PCR reads. The sample holds about half a million distinct CDR3 sequences; more than 20% are singletons and the top ten take 26%. J was trimmed by 3 bases and V by 5 bases; bases with no gene match: 4. This CDR3 comprises 16 residues. Per germline, CDR1 SGHVS and CDR2 FQNEAQ.

This TCR was sampled from a man aged 18 to 35 with Graves' hyperthyroidism. The J gene is TRBJ2-5, the V gene TRBV7-8; 15 positions match TRBD2. The specimen was blood. DNA for the CDR3: TGTGCCAGCAGCGATGGGACTAGCGGGAGGAAAGAGACCCAGTACTTC. Translated, it gives CASSDGTSGRKETQYF.